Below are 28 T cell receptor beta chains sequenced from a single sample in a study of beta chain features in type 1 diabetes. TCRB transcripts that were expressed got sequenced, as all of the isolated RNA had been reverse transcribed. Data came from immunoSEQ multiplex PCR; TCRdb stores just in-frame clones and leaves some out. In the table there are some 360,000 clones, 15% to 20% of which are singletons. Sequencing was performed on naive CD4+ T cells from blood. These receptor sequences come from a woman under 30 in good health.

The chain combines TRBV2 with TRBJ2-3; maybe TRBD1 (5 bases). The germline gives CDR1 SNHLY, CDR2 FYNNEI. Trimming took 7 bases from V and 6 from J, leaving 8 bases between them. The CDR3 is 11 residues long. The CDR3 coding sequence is TGTGCCAGCAATAACAGGGATACGCAGTATTTT. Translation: CASNNRDTQYF.

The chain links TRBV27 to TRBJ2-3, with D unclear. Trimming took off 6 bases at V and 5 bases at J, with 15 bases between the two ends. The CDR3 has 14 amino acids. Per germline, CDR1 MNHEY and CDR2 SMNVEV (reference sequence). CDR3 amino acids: CASSHGSGGDTQYF. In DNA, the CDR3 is TGTGCCAGCAGCCATGGGTCTGGCGGAGATACGCAGTATTTT.

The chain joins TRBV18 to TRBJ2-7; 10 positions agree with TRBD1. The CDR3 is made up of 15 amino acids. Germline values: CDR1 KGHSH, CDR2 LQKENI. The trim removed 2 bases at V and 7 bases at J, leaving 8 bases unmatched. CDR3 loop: CASSPSTGGLSEQYF. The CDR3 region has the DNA TGTGCCAGCTCACCATCGACAGGGGGCCTTTCAGAGCAGTACTTC.

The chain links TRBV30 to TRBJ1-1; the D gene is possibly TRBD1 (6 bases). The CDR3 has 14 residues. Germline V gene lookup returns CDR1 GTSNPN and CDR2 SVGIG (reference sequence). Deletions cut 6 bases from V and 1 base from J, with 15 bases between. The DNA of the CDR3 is TGTGCCTGCCGAATGGGGGCCGGGAACACTGAAGCTTTCTTT. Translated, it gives CACRMGAGNTEAFF.

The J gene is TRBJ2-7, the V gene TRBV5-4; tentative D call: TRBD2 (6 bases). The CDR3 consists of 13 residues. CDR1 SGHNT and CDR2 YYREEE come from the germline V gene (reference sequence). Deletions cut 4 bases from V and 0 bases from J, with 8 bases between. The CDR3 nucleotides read TGTGCCAGCAGCGGGGACTTCTCCTACGAGCAGTACTTC. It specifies CASSGDFSYEQYF.

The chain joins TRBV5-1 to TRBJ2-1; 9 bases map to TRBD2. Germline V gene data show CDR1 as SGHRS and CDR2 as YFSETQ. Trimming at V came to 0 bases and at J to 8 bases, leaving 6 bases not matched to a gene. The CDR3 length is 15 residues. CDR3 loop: CASSLGSSGNHEQFF. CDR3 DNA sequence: TGCGCCAGCAGCTTGGGCTCTAGCGGGAACCATGAGCAGTTCTTC.

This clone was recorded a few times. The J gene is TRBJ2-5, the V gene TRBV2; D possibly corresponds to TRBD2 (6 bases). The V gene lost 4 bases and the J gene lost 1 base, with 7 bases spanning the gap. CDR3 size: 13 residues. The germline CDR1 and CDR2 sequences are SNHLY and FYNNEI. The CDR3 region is CASSASAQETQYF. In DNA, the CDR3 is TGTGCCAGCAGTGCTAGCGCCCAAGAGACCCAGTACTTC.

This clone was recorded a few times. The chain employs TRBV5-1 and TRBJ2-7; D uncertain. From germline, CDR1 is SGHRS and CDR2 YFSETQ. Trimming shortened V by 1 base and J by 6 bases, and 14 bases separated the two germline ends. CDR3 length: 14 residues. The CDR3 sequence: CASSLTLATTEQYF. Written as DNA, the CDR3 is TGCGCCAGCAGCTTGACCTTAGCAACTACCGAGCAGTACTTC.

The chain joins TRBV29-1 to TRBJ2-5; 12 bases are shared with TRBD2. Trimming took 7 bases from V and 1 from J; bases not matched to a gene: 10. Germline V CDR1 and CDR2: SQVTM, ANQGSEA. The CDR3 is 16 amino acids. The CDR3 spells CSAIPVTSGSQETQYF. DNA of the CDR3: TGCAGCGCCATCCCGGTGACTAGCGGGAGCCAAGAGACCCAGTACTTC.

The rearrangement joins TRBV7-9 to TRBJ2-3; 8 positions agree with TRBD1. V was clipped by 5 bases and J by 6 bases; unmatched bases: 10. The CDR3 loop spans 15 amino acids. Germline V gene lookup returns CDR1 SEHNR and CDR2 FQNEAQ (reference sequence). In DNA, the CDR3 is TGTGCCAGCAGCCGGACAGGGACTCGCCTGGATACGCAGTATTTT. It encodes CASSRTGTRLDTQYF. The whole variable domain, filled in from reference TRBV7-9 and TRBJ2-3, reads DTGVSQNPRHKITKRGQNVTFRCDPISEHNRLYWYRQTLGQGPEFLTYFQNEAQLEKSRLLSDRFSAERPKGSFSTLEIQRTEQGDSAMYLCASSRTGTRLDTQYFGPGTRLTVL.

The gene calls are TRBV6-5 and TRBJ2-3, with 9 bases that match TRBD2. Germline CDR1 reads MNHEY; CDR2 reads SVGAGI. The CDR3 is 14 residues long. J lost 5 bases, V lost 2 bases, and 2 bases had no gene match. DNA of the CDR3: TGTGCCAGCAGTTACGCGCGGGGGGGAGATACGCAGTATTTT. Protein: CASSYARGGDTQYF.

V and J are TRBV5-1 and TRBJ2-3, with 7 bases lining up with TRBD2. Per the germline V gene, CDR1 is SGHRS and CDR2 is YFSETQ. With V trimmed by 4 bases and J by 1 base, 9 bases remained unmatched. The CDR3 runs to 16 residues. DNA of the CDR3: TGCGCCAGCAGCATCGGCGGGGGAAGAGGCACAGATACGCAGTATTTT. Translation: CASSIGGGRGTDTQYF.

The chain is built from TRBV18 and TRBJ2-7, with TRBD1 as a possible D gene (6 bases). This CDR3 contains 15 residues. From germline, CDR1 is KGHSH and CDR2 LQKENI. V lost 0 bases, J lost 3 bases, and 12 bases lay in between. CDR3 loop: CASSPPSRGVYEQYF. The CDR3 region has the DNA TGTGCCAGCTCACCACCGTCCAGGGGAGTCTACGAGCAGTACTTC.

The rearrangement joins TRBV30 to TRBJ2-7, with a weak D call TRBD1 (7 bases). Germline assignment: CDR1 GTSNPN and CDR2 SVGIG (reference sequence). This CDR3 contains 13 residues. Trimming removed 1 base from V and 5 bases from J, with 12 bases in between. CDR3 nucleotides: TGTGCCTGGAGTGGACAGGGAGGCGACGAGCAGTACTTC. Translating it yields CAWSGQGGDEQYF.

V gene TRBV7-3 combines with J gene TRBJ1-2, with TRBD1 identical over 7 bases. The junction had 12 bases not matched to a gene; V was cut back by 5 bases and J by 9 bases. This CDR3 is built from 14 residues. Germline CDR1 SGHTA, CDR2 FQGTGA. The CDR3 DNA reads TGTGCCAGCAGCCCCGGGACAGACCCTGGAAGCTACACCTTC. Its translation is CASSPGTDPGSYTF.

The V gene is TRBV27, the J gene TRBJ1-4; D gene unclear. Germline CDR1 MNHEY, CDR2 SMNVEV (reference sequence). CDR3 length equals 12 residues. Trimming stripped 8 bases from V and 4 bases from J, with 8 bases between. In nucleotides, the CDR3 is TGTGCCAGCGGGCCCATTAATGAAAAACTGTTTTTT. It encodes CASGPINEKLFF.

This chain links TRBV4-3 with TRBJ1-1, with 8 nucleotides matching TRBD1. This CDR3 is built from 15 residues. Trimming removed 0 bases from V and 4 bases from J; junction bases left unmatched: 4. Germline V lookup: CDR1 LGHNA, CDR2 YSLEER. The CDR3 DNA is TGCGCCAGCAGCCAAGACAGGGGGCGAAGCACTGAAGCTTTCTTT. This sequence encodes CASSQDRGRSTEAFF.

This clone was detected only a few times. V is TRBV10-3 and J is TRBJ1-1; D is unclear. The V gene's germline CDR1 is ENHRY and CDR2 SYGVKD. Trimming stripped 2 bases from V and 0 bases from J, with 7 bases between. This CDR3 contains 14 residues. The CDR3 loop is CAISEKALNTEAFF. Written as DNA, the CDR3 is TGTGCCATCAGTGAGAAAGCTCTGAACACTGAAGCTTTCTTT.

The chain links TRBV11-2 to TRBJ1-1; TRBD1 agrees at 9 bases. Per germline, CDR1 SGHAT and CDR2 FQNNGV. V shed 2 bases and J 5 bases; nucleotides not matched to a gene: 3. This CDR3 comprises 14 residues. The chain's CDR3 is CASSLWDRVTEAFF. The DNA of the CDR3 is TGTGCCAGCAGCTTATGGGACAGGGTGACTGAAGCTTTCTTT.

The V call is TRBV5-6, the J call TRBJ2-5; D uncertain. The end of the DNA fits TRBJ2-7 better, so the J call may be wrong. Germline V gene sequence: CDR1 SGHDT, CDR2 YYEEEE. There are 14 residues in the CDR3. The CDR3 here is CASSFGRPSYEQYF. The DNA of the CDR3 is TGTGCCAGCAGCTTTGGGCGCCCCTCCTACGAGCAGTACTTC.

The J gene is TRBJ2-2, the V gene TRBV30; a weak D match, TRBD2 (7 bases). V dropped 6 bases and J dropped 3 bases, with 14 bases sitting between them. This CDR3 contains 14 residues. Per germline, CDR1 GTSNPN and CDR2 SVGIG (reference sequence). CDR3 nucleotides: TGTGCCTGCCCAAGAGGGGGGGACACCGGGGAGCTGTTTTTT. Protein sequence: CACPRGGDTGELFF.

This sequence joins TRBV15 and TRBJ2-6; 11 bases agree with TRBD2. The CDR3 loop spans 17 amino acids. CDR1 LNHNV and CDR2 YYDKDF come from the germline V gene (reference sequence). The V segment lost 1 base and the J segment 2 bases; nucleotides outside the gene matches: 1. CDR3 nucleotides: TGTGCCACCAGCAGAGGTAGCGGGAGGGCTGGGGCCAACGTCCTGACTTTC. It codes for CATSRGSGRAGANVLTF.

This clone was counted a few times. CDR3 sequence reads: CAWSVDRANQPQHF. For the CDR3, the DNA is TGTGCCTGGAGTGTCGACAGGGCGAATCAGCCCCAGCATTTT. The rearrangement joins TRBV30 to TRBJ1-5; 7 bases fit TRBD1. From germline, CDR1 is GTSNPN and CDR2 SVGIG (reference sequence). The length of the CDR3 is 14 residues. The V and J ends lost 0 bases and 4 bases, in that order; junction bases with no gene match: 3. The variable domain in full, with the rest retrieved from reference TRBV30 and TRBJ1-5, is SQTIHQWPATLVQPVGSPLSLECTVEGTSNPNLYWYRQAAGRGLQLLFYSVGIGQISSEVPQNLSASRPQDRQFILSSKKLLLSDSGFYLCAWSVDRANQPQHFGDGTRLSIL.

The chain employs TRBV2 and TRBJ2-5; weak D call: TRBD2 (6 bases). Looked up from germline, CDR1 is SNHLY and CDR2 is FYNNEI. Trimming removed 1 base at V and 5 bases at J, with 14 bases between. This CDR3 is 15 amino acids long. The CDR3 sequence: CASSEVARDPETQYF. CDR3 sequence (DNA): TGTGCCAGCAGTGAAGTCGCGCGGGATCCGGAGACCCAGTACTTC.

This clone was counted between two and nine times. DNA for the CDR3: TGCGCCACTTCGGGACAGTACAATGAGCAGTTCTTC. As protein: CATSGQYNEQFF. This chain connects TRBV5-1 to TRBJ2-1; 7 bases are shared with TRBD1. After removal of 9 bases from V and 4 bases from J, the junction contained 4 bases not matched to a gene. The germline V gene encodes CDR1 SGHRS and CDR2 YFSETQ. This CDR3 comprises 12 residues. Full variable domain (rest looked up from reference TRBV5-1 and TRBJ2-1): KAGVTQTPRYLIKTRGQQVTLSCSPISGHRSVSWYQQTPGQGLQFLFEYFSETQRNKGNFPGRFSGRQFSNSRSEMNVSTLELGDSALYLCATSGQYNEQFFGPGTRLTVL.

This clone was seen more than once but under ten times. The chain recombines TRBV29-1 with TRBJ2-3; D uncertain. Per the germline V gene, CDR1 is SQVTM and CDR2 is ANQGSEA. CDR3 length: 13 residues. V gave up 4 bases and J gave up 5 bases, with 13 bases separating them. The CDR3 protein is CSVVVDSGDTQYF. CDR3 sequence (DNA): TGCAGCGTTGTCGTCGACTCGGGAGATACGCAGTATTTT.

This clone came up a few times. The CDR3 DNA reads as TGTGCCAGCAGTTACGAATCCACGGGGTCCTACGAGCAGTACTTC. It is translated as CASSYESTGSYEQYF. The chain combines TRBV6-5 with TRBJ2-7, with D tentatively TRBD2 (5 bases). Trimming removed 2 bases from V and 1 base from J, with 12 bases in between. This CDR3 has 15 residues. Germline values: CDR1 MNHEY, CDR2 SVGAGI.

In nucleotides, the CDR3 is TGTAGCGGGGGGCAAGAGACCCAGTACTTC. It translates to CSGGQETQYF. The chain couples TRBV30 to TRBJ2-5; 9 bases map to TRBD2. The CDR3 contains 10 residues. Germline V lookup: CDR1 GTSNPN, CDR2 SVGIG (reference sequence).